A selection of T cell receptor beta chains follows, all from one sample in a study of blood T cell repertoires in COVID-19. Method: immunoSEQ multiplex PCR; TCRdb's copy keeps in-frame clones and lacks some. The table lists about 260,000 clones, about 87% of them singletons. Source material: PBMCs or T cells enriched from blood (not recorded which). The receptors were gathered from a man over 45 who had been exposed to COVID-19. Both conserved end residues are part of each CDR3. D genes are given only for firm matches. A clone size is listed for some rows: how often the clone was seen (once, few, many), or a class if it is expanded.

d_gene	j_gene	v_gene	abundance	CDR3aa	CDR3nt
NA	TRBJ1-2	TRBV4-2	NA	CASSQVLMMGTYDGYTF	TGTGCCAGCAGCCAAGTTTTAATGATGGGGACTTATGATGGCTACACCTTC
NA	TRBJ1-2	TRBV11-3	NA	CASSLVGSSGYTF	TGTGCCAGCAGCTTAGTCGGTTCGAGCGGCTACACCTTC
TRBD1	TRBJ2-1	TRBV12-5	NA	CASGLPTGGPFYNEQFF	TGTGCTAGTGGTTTGCCAACAGGGGGGCCTTTTTACAATGAGCAGTTCTTC
TRBD1	TRBJ1-6	TRBV7-3	NA	CASSHGTESSPLHF	TGTGCCAGCAGCCACGGGACAGAGTCTTCACCCCTCCACTTT
NA	TRBJ2-2	TRBV2	NA	CASRMSENTGELFF	TGTGCCAGCAGAATGTCAGAGAACACCGGGGAGCTGTTTTTT
NA	TRBJ2-5	TRBV5-1	NA	CASSLETGVQETQYF	TGCGCCAGCAGCTTAGAAACAGGAGTTCAAGAGACCCAGTACTTC
NA	TRBJ2-5	TRBV20-1	NA	CSASRGRAEKTQYF	TGCAGTGCTAGTAGGGGGAGGGCCGAGAAGACCCAGTACTTC
TRBD2	TRBJ2-7	TRBV9	NA	CASSPSGTSGYEQYF	TGTGCCAGCAGCCCCTCCGGGACTAGCGGTTACGAGCAGTACTTC
NA	TRBJ1-1	TRBV19	once	CASSPQVNTEAFF	TGTGCCAGTAGCCCACAGGTGAACACTGAAGCTTTCTTT
NA	TRBJ1-2	TRBV9	NA	CASQNRDYGYTF	TGTGCCAGCCAGAACAGAGACTATGGCTACACCTTC
NA	TRBJ1-1	TRBV4-2	NA	CASSPPLGSEEAFF	TGTGCCAGCAGCCCCCCGCTAGGGAGCGAAGAAGCTTTCTTT
NA	TRBJ1-1	TRBV3-1/TRBV3-2	NA	CASSLGGVGAFF	TGTGCCAGCAGCCTGGGTGGGGTGGGAGCCTTCTTT
TRBD1	TRBJ1-1	TRBV24-1	NA	CATLGPGQGNTEAFF	TGTGCCACCTTAGGACCGGGACAGGGGAACACTGAAGCTTTCTTT
NA	TRBJ1-3	TRBV10-3	NA	CAISPQVASGNTIYF	TGTGCCATCAGTCCCCAGGTTGCCTCTGGAAACACCATATATTTT
TRBD1	TRBJ1-6	TRBV19	NA	CASSGTAYSPLHF	TGTGCCAGTAGCGGGACAGCGTATTCACCCCTCCACTTT
NA	TRBJ2-1	TRBV5-1	NA	CASSSYSIQQFF	TGCGCCAGCAGCTCGTACAGCATCCAGCAGTTCTTC
NA	TRBJ2-6	TRBV29-1	NA	CSVYRAGANVLTF	TGCAGCGTTTACAGGGCTGGGGCCAACGTCCTGACTTTC
TRBD1	TRBJ1-2	TRBV29-1	NA	CSVAGRQGFYGYTF	TGCAGCGTTGCCGGACGACAGGGATTTTATGGCTACACCTTC
TRBD1	TRBJ1-5	TRBV19	NA	CASRPYFDRGNQPQHF	TGTGCCAGTAGGCCGTATTTCGACAGGGGTAATCAGCCCCAGCATTTT
NA	TRBJ1-1	TRBV5-6	NA	CASSLGIFGTEAFF	TGTGCCAGCAGCTTGGGTATTTTCGGGACTGAAGCTTTCTTT
NA	TRBJ1-2	TRBV7-8	NA	CASSPLGAQGGYTF	TGTGCCAGCAGCCCTCTAGGGGCGCAGGGTGGCTACACCTTC
NA	TRBJ2-2	TRBV9	once	CASSVGRGAHTGELFF	TGTGCCAGCAGCGTAGGTCGGGGGGCGCACACCGGGGAGCTGTTTTTT
NA	TRBJ2-2	TRBV19	NA	CASSMGGSTGELFF	TGTGCCAGTAGTATGGGGGGAAGCACCGGGGAGCTGTTTTTT
TRBD2	TRBJ2-7	TRBV4-1	once	CASSPWTSGGPSSYEQYF	TGCGCCAGCAGCCCGTGGACTAGCGGGGGCCCCAGCTCCTACGAGCAGTACTTC
NA	TRBJ1-5	TRBV10-1	NA	CASSESREPGSQHF	TGCGCCAGCAGTGAGTCCCGGGAGCCAGGGTCCCAGCATTTT
NA	TRBJ2-5	TRBV9	NA	CASSSGATRVETQYF	TGTGCCAGCAGCTCCGGTGCAACGCGGGTAGAGACCCAGTACTTC
TRBD1	TRBJ1-2	TRBV28	NA	CATPTGPGSNYGYTF	TGTGCCACGCCGACAGGGCCAGGGAGTAACTATGGCTACACCTTC
TRBD2	TRBJ2-3	TRBV10-3	once	CAITDGFSGSPDTQYF	TGTGCCATCACCGACGGGTTTAGCGGGTCGCCAGATACGCAGTATTTT
NA	TRBJ1-3	TRBV18	NA	CASSPDRHSGNTIYF	TGTGCCAGCTCACCAGACAGGCACTCTGGAAACACCATATATTTT
NA	TRBJ2-1	TRBV6-1	NA	CASSESPWGGPYNEQFF	TGTGCCAGCAGTGAATCCCCCTGGGGGGGGCCCTACAATGAGCAGTTCTTC
TRBD1	TRBJ2-5	TRBV5-1	NA	CASSLAGTGYETQYF	TGCGCCAGCAGCTTGGCCGGGACAGGGTACGAGACCCAGTACTTC
TRBD1	TRBJ1-6	TRBV5-6	NA	CASSLIGPPGQGGNSPLHF	TGTGCCAGCAGCTTGATTGGACCCCCGGGACAGGGAGGTAATTCACCCCTCCACTTT
TRBD1	TRBJ1-1	TRBV2	NA	CASSQGAGAFF	TGTGCCAGCAGTCAGGGGGCGGGAGCTTTCTTT
NA	TRBJ2-1	TRBV10-3	NA	CAISESGTRTYNEQFF	TGTGCCATCAGTGAGAGTGGGACTCGCACCTACAATGAGCAGTTCTTC
NA	TRBJ2-5	TRBV18	NA	CASSPDTKETQYF	TGTGCCAGCTCACCGGACACCAAAGAGACCCAGTACTTC
TRBD2	TRBJ2-1	TRBV9	NA	CASSGTSGGGTWDEQFF	TGTGCCAGCAGCGGAACTAGCGGGGGGGGCACCTGGGATGAGCAGTTCTTC
NA	TRBJ1-1	TRBV30	NA	CAWRRQINTEAFF	TGTGCCTGGAGGAGACAGATAAACACTGAAGCTTTCTTT
NA	TRBJ1-4	TRBV28	NA	CASSPGGDNEKLFF	TGTGCCAGCAGCCCGGGGGGGGATAATGAAAAACTGTTTTTT
NA	TRBJ2-5	TRBV11-3	NA	CASSLDWFRRGKDQETQYF	TGTGCCAGCAGCTTAGATTGGTTTCGTAGGGGCAAAGACCAAGAGACCCAGTACTTC
NA	TRBJ1-2	TRBV6-5	NA	CASSPPSGLGYTF	TGTGCCAGCAGTCCCCCTTCAGGGCTCGGCTACACCTTC
NA	TRBJ2-3	TRBV18	once	CASSPNTDTQYF	TGTGCCAGCTCACCCAACACAGATACGCAGTATTTT
NA	TRBJ2-6	TRBV21-1	NA	CASSKGSAGLLSGANVLTF	TGTGCCAGCAGCAAAGGCAGCGCAGGGCTCCTCTCTGGGGCCAACGTCCTGACTTTC
NA	TRBJ1-6	TRBV29-1	once	CSVDLSGGSSPLHF	TGCAGCGTTGACCTCTCTGGAGGGAGTTCACCCCTCCACTTT
TRBD1	TRBJ2-1	TRBV7-7	once	CASSPWTGENNEQFF	TGTGCTAGCAGCCCCTGGACAGGCGAAAACAATGAGCAGTTCTTC
NA	TRBJ2-1	TRBV10-3	NA	CAITPGTKGDEQFF	TGTGCCATCACACCCGGGACGAAGGGGGATGAGCAGTTCTTC
TRBD1	TRBJ1-1	TRBV5-1	NA	CASSLLGTAMNTEAFF	TGCGCCAGCAGCCTCCTCGGGACAGCTATGAACACTGAAGCTTTCTTT
TRBD1	TRBJ2-2	TRBV28	NA	CASRADRGHTGELFF	TGTGCCAGCAGAGCCGACAGGGGGCATACCGGGGAGCTGTTTTTT
NA	TRBJ1-2	TRBV29-1	NA	CSVDPGGNGYTF	TGCAGCGTTGACCCGGGGGGCAATGGCTACACCTTC
NA	TRBJ1-2	TRBV28	NA	CATGEGAGNYGYTF	TGTGCCACGGGGGAAGGTGCAGGGAACTATGGCTACACCTTC
NA	TRBJ1-6	TRBV29-1	NA	CSVRMDSSNSPLHF	TGCAGCGTTCGTATGGACAGTAGCAATTCACCCCTCCACTTT
NA	TRBJ2-6	TRBV25-1	NA	CASRGGGSNVLTF	TGTGCCAGCAGGGGAGGGGGGTCCAACGTCCTGACTTTC
NA	TRBJ2-3	TRBV19	NA	CASSIDLTQYF	TGTGCCAGTAGTATAGACTTAACGCAGTATTTT
NA	TRBJ1-1	TRBV25-1	NA	CASSEWGKNTEAFF	TGTGCCAGCAGTGAATGGGGCAAGAACACTGAAGCTTTCTTT
NA	TRBJ1-2	TRBV27	NA	CASSLMSGYLYGYTF	TGTGCCAGCAGTTTAATGTCAGGGTACCTCTATGGCTACACCTTC
TRBD1	TRBJ1-6	TRBV5-1	few	CASSPQGQGYSPLHF	TGCGCCAGCAGCCCCCAGGGACAGGGTTATTCACCCCTCCACTTT
TRBD1	TRBJ1-5	TRBV28	NA	CASSMTGYSNQPQHF	TGTGCCAGCAGTATGACAGGGTATAGCAATCAGCCCCAGCATTTT
NA	TRBJ1-6	TRBV9	once	CASSKGDWVSPLHF	TGTGCCAGCAGCAAAGGGGACTGGGTTTCACCCCTCCACTTT
NA	TRBJ1-2	TRBV10-3	NA	CAMTQGLTYGYTF	TGTGCCATGACACAGGGTCTGACCTATGGCTACACCTTC
NA	TRBJ1-3	TRBV19	NA	CASSTAGTLSGNTIYF	TGTGCCAGTAGTACCGCCGGGACACTTTCTGGAAACACCATATATTTT